A single TCR beta chain is shown here with its context. Its specificity is unknown. This sample was included in a study of cytomegalovirus exposure and HLA in healthy donors. Study context: The same platform used for the roughly 600 first-cohort repertoires was also used for the approximately 120 validation repertoires, as a later analysis reported.

General study findings and limits: Accounts indicate the classifier identified cytomegalovirus status with strong specificity and sensitivity. Later, an analysis found that TCR clusters from the first cohort tended to co-occur in the roughly 120 validation repertoires.

This CDR3 comprises 15 residues. V lost 0 bases to trimming and J lost 3 bases; unmatched junction nucleotides: 5. Germline V gene lookup returns CDR1 LGHNA and CDR2 YNFKEQ. Produced via immunoSEQ multiplex PCR; TCRdb's table is partial and in-frame only. The repertoire holds roughly 250,000 clones, with around 87% as singletons. The specimen was PBMCs. The J gene is TRBJ2-7, the V gene TRBV4-2, with TRBD1 identical over 7 bases. This clonotype was obtained from a woman aged 30 to 39 in good health and CMV-seropositive. The CDR3 reads CASSQDSQGFYEQYF. CDR3 in DNA: TGTGCCAGCAGCCAAGATTCACAGGGGTTCTACGAGCAGTACTTC.